The entry below gives a single T cell receptor (beta chain) sequence along with its context. The target antigen is unknown. These data belong to a study of shared clonotypes between healthy human individuals. Study-wide results and caveats: Sequencing depth was expected to affect clonotype sharing among donors.

CD8 cells regarded as naive lacked CD45RO, were positively chosen for CCR7, and omitted terminally differentiated effector memory CD45RA+ cells. Adult Caucasians living in Nashville, Tennessee made up all of the donors. Original processing methods: In the immunoSEQ data, sequences were junction-only and lacked quality scores, so filtering differed. The data were produced by immunoSEQ multiplex PCR, yet TCRdb's version contains in-frame clones alone and is incomplete. V and J calls and clone size follow that table, whereas D and trimming were derived from the DNA. The sample comprises hundreds of thousands of clones, roughly 98% of which are singletons, and approximately 0.3% rests with the top ten. Per the germline V gene, CDR1 is SEHNR and CDR2 is FQNEAQ (reference sequence). V lost 6 bases, J lost 4 bases, and 6 bases stayed unmatched. The CDR3 has 15 residues.

The clonotype was recovered from a man younger than 40 in good health. The rearrangement joins TRBV7-9 to TRBJ2-5, with TRBD1 matching 12 bases. The specimen was naive CD8+ T cells sorted from blood. The CDR3, as DNA: TGTGCCAGCAGGTCCGGGACAGGGGGCCGAGAGACCCAGTACTTC. It codes for CASRSGTGGRETQYF.